This T cell receptor (beta chain) emerged from a study of response to subunit inactivated influenza vaccine (dated by TCRdb to 2016 to 2019). For the wider study: To follow how T cells responded to a trivalent subunit inactivated influenza vaccine, the researchers relied on deep quantitative profiling of the T cell receptor repertoire.

At least ten counts were recorded for this clonotype. Its target antigen remains unknown. Base qualities were left out, and no much larger clone turns up one base away. The V end gives up 4 bases and the J end 5 bases, leaving 12 bases in the junction not matched to a gene. The CDR3 covers 17 residues, taking in both the cysteine and the phenylalanine. Only CDR3 DNA remains: 51 bases, in frame from the first base. The germline V gene gives CDR1 as MGHRA and CDR2 as YSYEKL. What the study reported, not specific to this receptor: According to the authors, only a limited number of new T cells may be recruited by each seasonal influenza vaccination.

To prepare the library, RT-PCR was applied. The data were produced on an Illumina HiSeq 2500. The raw public data were reprocessed by TCRdb itself: fastp quality trimming at Q25, MiXCR clonotype calling, in-frame beta chains only. Entries that share a CDR3 protein sequence are merged under the most common genes and DNA. The sample includes a few hundred thousand distinct CDR3 sequences, with 7.2% observed a single time. Of the sample, around 13% falls within the top ten clones. The sequences come from PBMCs from blood, collected less than 30 months after vaccination. This TCR came from a man in his fifties or sixties who received an inactivated influenza vaccine. Donor details come from another sample of the same person, matched by shared clones. This chain is built from TRBV4-1 and TRBJ2-1, with TRBD2 matching 9 junction bases. The CDR3 in this case is CASSLPKASGVDNEQFF. Read as DNA, the sequence is TGCGCCAGCAGCCTTCCTAAGGCTAGCGGGGTCGACAATGAGCAGTTCTTC.